The entry below gives a single T cell receptor beta chain sequence along with its context. Measured with immunoSEQ multiplex PCR; TCRdb has only the in-frame clones, and not every one. This table holds 200,000 to 300,000 clones, more than 75% found once. This entry belongs to a study of cytomegalovirus exposure and HLA in healthy donors. Sequenced input: PBMCs. This TCR was recovered from a woman aged 25 to 39 in good health and CMV-seropositive.

As DNA, the CDR3 is TGTGCCAGCAGCGTTTCAGGGTCCCCTGAAGCTTTCTTT. As protein: CASSVSGSPEAFF. The chain recombines TRBV9 with TRBJ1-1; D might be TRBD1 (5 bases). The V gene's germline CDR1 is SGDLS and CDR2 YYNGEE. V was clipped by 2 bases and J by 6 bases, with 11 bases between them. There are 13 residues in the CDR3.